This T cell receptor (beta chain) was recovered during a study of T-cell reconstitution after alpha-beta-depleted transplantation in children. This clonotype was observed many times. What it binds is not known. The CDR3 is 19 amino acids. Looked up from germline, CDR1 is SGHAT and CDR2 is FQNNGV. With 5 bases clipped from V and 4 bases from J, the junction kept 19 bases outside the gene matches. Unique molecular identifiers were incorporated when the TCRbeta library was constructed. A single record per CDR3 protein comes from TCRdb applying MiXCR to the PCR reads. Of roughly 300,000 distinct CDR3 sequences in the sample, about 9.9% are singletons; the top ten hold around 22%. Study-level points and caveats: Counts and diversity of T cells one year after transplant came mostly from newly produced T cells. Several patients had high TCRbeta diversity at day 60; it came from surviving recipient T cells and thymic progenitors. The study reportedly traced alpha-beta T cells about two months after transplant to several hundred expanded graft clones.

This sample comprised peripheral blood, obtained 180 days after TCRalphabeta/CD19-depleted stem cell transplant. The rearrangement uses TRBV11-2 and TRBJ2-1; 8 nucleotides align to TRBD2. The receptor was derived from a male patient aged 2 to 10 who had a stem cell transplant for chronic granulomatous disease, so the T cells may come from the graft donor. The CDR3 coding sequence is TGTGCCAGCAGCATCGTAGCGGGGACCCATCTTAAGGCTTACAATGAGCAGTTCTTC. It encodes CASSIVAGTHLKAYNEQFF.